This T cell receptor (beta chain) was obtained from a study of T cell clones after liver transplantation. Overall study context: TCRbeta sequencing after a pre-transplant mixed lymphocyte reaction identified graft-donor-reactive clones, later tracked in post-transplant blood.

Only in-frame clones appear in the TCRdb table, and some are missing; sequencing was by immunoSEQ multiplex PCR. The table records roughly 97,000 clones, 80% to 85% of them present only once. This clone has a handful of counts. The CDR3 totals 12 residues. V dropped 5 bases and J dropped 11 bases, with 14 bases sitting between them. Germline CDR1 reads SEHNR; CDR2 reads FQNEAQ (reference sequence). This TCR was sampled from a human donor who received a liver transplant. The sample consisted of CD4+ T cells from blood, taken before liver transplant. The V call is TRBV7-9, the J call TRBJ2-3; TRBD1 might be the D (5 bases). CDR3 loop: CASSPLWGRQYF. The CDR3 coding sequence is TGTGCCAGCAGCCCCCTCTGGGGCCGGCAGTATTTT.